This TCR beta chain was sequenced in a study of blood T cell repertoires in COVID-19. Study-wide background: Samples taken during acute and convalescent COVID-19 were collected in the United States, Italy and Spain. PBMCs, B-cell-depleted T cells, or T cells were the source of the cDNA or gDNA that made up the material.

The CDR3 extends over 16 amino acids. Trimming took off 0 bases at V and 0 bases at J, with 10 bases between the two ends. CDR1 is SGHNT, CDR2 YYREEE, per germline (reference sequence). Seattle researchers signed up patients amid active infection and tracked them longitudinally. As processed by the authors: Reference gene primer amplification gave nucleated cell count estimates. Produced via immunoSEQ multiplex PCR; TCRdb's table is partial and in-frame only. For V, J and clone size, that table is used; D and trimming come from the DNA. The sample consists of over 45,000 clones, 85% to 90% of them appearing once.

Sequences were obtained from peripheral blood. The chain joins TRBV5-4 to TRBJ1-3, with D perhaps matching TRBD1 (5 bases). This clonotype was sampled from a woman aged 55-69 years with COVID-19, enrolled during active disease. The CDR3, as DNA: TGTGCCAGCAGCTTGGATCAGGGCCACTCTGGAAACACCATATATTTT. Protein sequence: CASSLDQGHSGNTIYF.